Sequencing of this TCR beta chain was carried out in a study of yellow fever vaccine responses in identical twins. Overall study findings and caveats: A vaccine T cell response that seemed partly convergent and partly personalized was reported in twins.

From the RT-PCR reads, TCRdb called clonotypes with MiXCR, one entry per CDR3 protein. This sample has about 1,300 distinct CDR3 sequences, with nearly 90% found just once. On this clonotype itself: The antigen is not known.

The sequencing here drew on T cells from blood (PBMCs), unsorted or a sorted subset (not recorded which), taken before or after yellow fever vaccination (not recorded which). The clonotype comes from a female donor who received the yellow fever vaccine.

CDR3 residues: CASSSSQGSSEQYV. The CDR3 DNA reads as TGTGCCAGCAGTTCCTCACAGGGTTCAAGCGAGCAGTACGTC. The rearrangement joins TRBV6-5 to TRBJ2-7; a possible D gene is TRBD1 (6 bases). Trimming pared 4 bases from V and 6 bases from J, leaving 16 bases between. Germline V CDR1 and CDR2: MNHEY, SVGAGI. The CDR3 contains 14 residues.